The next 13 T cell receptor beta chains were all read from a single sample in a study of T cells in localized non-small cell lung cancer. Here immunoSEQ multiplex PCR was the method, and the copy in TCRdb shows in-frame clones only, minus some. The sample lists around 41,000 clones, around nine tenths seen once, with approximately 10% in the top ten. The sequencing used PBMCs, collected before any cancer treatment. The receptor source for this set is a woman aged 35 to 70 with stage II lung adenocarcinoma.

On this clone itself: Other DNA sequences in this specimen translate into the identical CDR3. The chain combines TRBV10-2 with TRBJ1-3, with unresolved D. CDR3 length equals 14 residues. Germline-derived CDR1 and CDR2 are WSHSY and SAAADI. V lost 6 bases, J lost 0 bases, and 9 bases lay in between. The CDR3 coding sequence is TGCGCCAGCAGAGGACGAGACTCTGGAAACACCATATATTTT. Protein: CASRGRDSGNTIYF.

The CDR3 bases are TGTGCCAGCAGACCCGAGACTTATAATGAAAAACTGTTTTTT. Translating gives CASRPETYNEKLFF. The chain couples TRBV28 to TRBJ1-4; D is ambiguous. V was trimmed by 6 bases and J by 4 bases, leaving 12 bases between them. The CDR3 covers 14 residues. Per the germline V gene, CDR1 is MDHEN and CDR2 is SYDVKM.

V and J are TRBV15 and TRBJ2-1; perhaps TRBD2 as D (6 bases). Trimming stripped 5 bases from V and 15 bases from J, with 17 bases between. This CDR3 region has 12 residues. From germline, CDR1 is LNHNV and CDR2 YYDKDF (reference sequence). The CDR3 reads CATSQELAPTFF. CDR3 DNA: TGTGCCACCAGCCAGGAGCTAGCGCCTACGTTCTTC.

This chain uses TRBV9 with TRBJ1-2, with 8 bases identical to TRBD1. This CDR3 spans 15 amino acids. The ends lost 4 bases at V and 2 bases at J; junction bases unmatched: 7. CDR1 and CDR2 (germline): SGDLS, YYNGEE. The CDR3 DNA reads TGTGCCAGCAGCCCTCGGACAGGGTACAACTATGGCTACACCTTC. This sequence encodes CASSPRTGYNYGYTF.

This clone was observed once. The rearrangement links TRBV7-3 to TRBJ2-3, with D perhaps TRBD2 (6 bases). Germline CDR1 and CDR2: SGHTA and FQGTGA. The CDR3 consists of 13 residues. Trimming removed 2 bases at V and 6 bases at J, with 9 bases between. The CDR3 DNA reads TGTGCCAGCAGCTTAGGGGGGACTGATACGCAGTATTTT. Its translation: CASSLGGTDTQYF.

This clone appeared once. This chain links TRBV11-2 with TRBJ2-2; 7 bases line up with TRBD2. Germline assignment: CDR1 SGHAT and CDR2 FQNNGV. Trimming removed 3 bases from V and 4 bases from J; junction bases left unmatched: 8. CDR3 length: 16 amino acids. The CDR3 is CASSLVSGLSTGELFF. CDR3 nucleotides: TGTGCCAGCAGCTTGGTTAGCGGGCTAAGCACCGGGGAGCTGTTTTTT.

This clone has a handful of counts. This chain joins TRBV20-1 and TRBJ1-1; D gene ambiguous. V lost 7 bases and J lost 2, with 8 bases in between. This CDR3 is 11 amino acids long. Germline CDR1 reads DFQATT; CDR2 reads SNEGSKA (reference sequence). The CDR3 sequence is CSVASNTEAFF. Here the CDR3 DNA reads TGCAGTGTTGCGTCTAACACTGAAGCTTTCTTT.

CDR3 nucleotides: TGTGCCAGCAGTTTTCGACAGGCCGGGGACACTGAAGCTTTCTTT. As protein: CASSFRQAGDTEAFF. The chain combines TRBV28 with TRBJ1-1; perhaps TRBD1 as D (6 bases). V was trimmed by 3 bases and J by 3 bases, leaving 14 bases between them. This CDR3 region has 15 residues. Germline V gives CDR1 MDHEN, CDR2 SYDVKM.

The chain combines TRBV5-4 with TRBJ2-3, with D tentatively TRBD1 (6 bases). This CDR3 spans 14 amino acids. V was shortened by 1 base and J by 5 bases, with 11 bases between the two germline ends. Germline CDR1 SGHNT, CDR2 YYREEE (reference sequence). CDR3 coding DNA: TGTGCCAGCAGCTTGTCCTACAGGGTAGATACGCAGTATTTT. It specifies CASSLSYRVDTQYF.

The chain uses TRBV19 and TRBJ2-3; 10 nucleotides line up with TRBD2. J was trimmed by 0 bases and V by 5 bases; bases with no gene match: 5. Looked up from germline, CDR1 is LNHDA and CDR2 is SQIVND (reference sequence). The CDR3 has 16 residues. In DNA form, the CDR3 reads TGTGCCAGTAGTTCCCCTAGCGGGAGAAGCACAGATACGCAGTATTTT. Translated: CASSSPSGRSTDTQYF.

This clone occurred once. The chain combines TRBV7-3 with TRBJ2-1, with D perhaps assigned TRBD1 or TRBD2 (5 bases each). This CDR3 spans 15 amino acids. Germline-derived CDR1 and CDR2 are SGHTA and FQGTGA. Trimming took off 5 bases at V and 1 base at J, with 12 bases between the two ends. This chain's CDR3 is CASSVGPLSYNEQFF. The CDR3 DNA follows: TGTGCCAGCAGCGTGGGACCGTTATCCTACAATGAGCAGTTCTTC. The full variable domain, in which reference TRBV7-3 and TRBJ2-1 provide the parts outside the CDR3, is GAGVSQTPSNKVTEKGKYVELRCDPISGHTALYWYRQSLGQGPEFLIYFQGTGAADDSGLPNDRFFAVRPEGSVSTLKIQRTERGDSAVYLCASSVGPLSYNEQFFGPGTRLTVL.

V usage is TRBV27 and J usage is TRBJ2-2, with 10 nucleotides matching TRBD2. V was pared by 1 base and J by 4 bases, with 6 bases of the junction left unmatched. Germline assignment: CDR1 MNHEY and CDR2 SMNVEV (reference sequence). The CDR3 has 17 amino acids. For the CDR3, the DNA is TGTGCCAGCAGTTTATTCGGAGCGGGAGGGTTCACCGGGGAGCTGTTTTTT. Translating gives CASSLFGAGGFTGELFF.

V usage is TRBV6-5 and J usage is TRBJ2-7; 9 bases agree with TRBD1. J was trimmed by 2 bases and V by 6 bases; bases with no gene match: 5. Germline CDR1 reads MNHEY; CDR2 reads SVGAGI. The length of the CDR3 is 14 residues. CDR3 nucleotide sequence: TGTGCCAGCAGAGGACAGGGGAGGACCTACGAGCAGTACTTC. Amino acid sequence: CASRGQGRTYEQYF.